This section outlines one T cell receptor (beta chain) sequence together with its context. Its antigen is unidentified. These data are taken from a study of T cells in localized non-small cell lung cancer. TCRdb's copy holds only in-frame clones and misses some; the assay was immunoSEQ multiplex PCR. This table has some 1,200 clones, approximately 29% appearing once. Study-level results: Sequence data derive from only one tumor region, so heterogeneity remains possible.

The trim removed 3 bases at V and 5 bases at J, leaving 8 bases unmatched. In germline, CDR1 is KGHSH, CDR2 LQKENI. The CDR3 sequence is 15 residues long. This chain uses TRBV18 with TRBJ2-7; 9 bases map to TRBD1. This material consisted of normal lung tissue next to the tumor, taken before any cancer treatment. The origin of this receptor is a male donor aged 60 or older with stage I squamous cell lung carcinoma. The CDR3 here is CASSPSRTGVDEQYF. Written as DNA, the CDR3 is TGTGCCAGCTCACCTTCTCGGACAGGGGTCGACGAGCAGTACTTC.